This T cell receptor (beta chain) comes out of a study of blood T cell repertoires in COVID-19 (dated by TCRdb to about 2020). Study-wide context: Collaborator samples came from the United States, Italy and Spain and covered acute and convalescent phases of COVID-19. The prospective study material was composed of cDNA or gDNA derived from T cells, B-cell-depleted T cells, or PBMCs. Subjects who had been exposed to COVID-19, were actively infected with it, or had recovered from it provided the deeply sampled blood TCRbeta repertoires that made up the dataset. The repertoires were released in a freely available public database intended as a resource for research on the immune response to SARS-CoV-2. The samples were drawn from the first 160 participants of the ongoing ImmuneRACE study and from over a thousand subjects provided by 6 global collaborators. A de-identified subject ID, COVID-19 status, age in years and sex were almost always included in the sample metadata. Where HLA class I and class II types were available, the types were taken from metadata supplied by the sample provider, not from assay-based typing. What the work shows at the level of the full study, not this receptor alone: How much clinical and demographic metadata was included differed by source and by participant, and the metadata was provided uncurated.

CDR1 and CDR2, per the germline V gene, are MNHEY and SVGAGI. Trimming costs V 2 bases and J 18 bases, and their ends lie 14 bases apart. The CDR3 sequence holds 12 residues, the cysteine and phenylalanine included. The read is trimmed to its CDR3 DNA, 36 bases read in frame from base 1. TCRbeta CDR3 regions were amplified from genomic DNA using the immunoSEQ Assay, a bias-controlled multiplex PCR. Regarding the original processing steps: Nucleated cell counts per sample were estimated from amplification of reference gene primers within the assay. To quantify the absolute abundance of each unique TCRbeta CDR3 rearrangement, sequence reads were collapsed and filtered. For each sample, productive Simpson clonality was calculated as the square root of Simpson's diversity index across productive rearrangements. TCRdb carries this immuneACCESS record with in-frame sequences only. Its versions omit some clonotypes, under half of them owing to an unresolved V gene in the studies checked, with the rest unexplained. V, J and clone size reflect that table, while D and trimming were determined from the DNA. The sample records more than 200,000 clones, approximately 90% of which are singletons. The ten largest account for 3% of the sample.

As concerns this clone: There is no known antigen for this receptor. Base qualities were left out, and no much larger clone turns up one base away.

Whole blood was collected in K2EDTA tubes by collaborating institutions according to the institutions' own protocols. For TCRbeta analysis, collaborators shipped samples in one of three forms: frozen whole blood, isolated PBMCs, or DNA extracted from either of those sample types. The receptor was derived from a man aged 18 to 29 with active or convalescent COVID-19. This receptor chain uses TRBV6-5 and TRBJ1-6; TRBD1 might be the D gene, on 5 matching bases. Sequences were obtained from peripheral blood. The CDR3 region: CASSYPGGGPHF. The nucleotide sequence reads TGTGCCAGCAGTTACCCCGGGGGAGGCCCCCACTTT.